A single sample gave rise to the 18 T cell receptor beta chains below, sequenced in a study of cytomegalovirus exposure and HLA in healthy donors. The PCR had 60 Vbeta and 13 Jbeta primers. Profiled with immunoSEQ multiplex PCR; TCRdb holds only in-frame clones, not every one. The sample carries about 180,000 clones, about 82% recorded once. Sequenced sample: PBMCs. The receptor source for this set is a woman aged 30 to 39 in good health and CMV-seronegative.

The sample holds one count of this clone. DNA for the CDR3: TGCGCCAGCAGCTTACAGGGGGAGGGCACTGAAGCTTTCTTT. The encoded protein is CASSLQGEGTEAFF. This chain joins TRBV5-1 and TRBJ1-1, with 8 bases lining up with TRBD1. Trimming took 2 bases from V and 4 from J; bases not matched to a gene: 4. Per the germline V gene, CDR1 is SGHRS and CDR2 is YFSETQ. CDR3 length: 14 amino acids.

The gene calls are TRBV4-2 and TRBJ1-5; D is unresolved. V gave up 0 bases and J gave up 5 bases, with 5 bases separating them. The CDR3 extends over 13 amino acids. Germline CDR1 LGHNA, CDR2 YNFKEQ. The CDR3 DNA reads TGTGCCAGCAGCCAAGATCGGGATCAGCCCCAGCATTTT. This translates into CASSQDRDQPQHF.

The chain is built from TRBV30 and TRBJ1-2; no definite D call. Per the germline V gene, CDR1 is GTSNPN and CDR2 is SVGIG (reference sequence). CDR3 length: 15 residues. The V end lost 2 bases, the J end lost 8 bases, and 21 bases lay between the germline ends. DNA of the CDR3: TGTGCCTGGAGTACTTCAGGAGGAATAACTAGGGGCTACACCTTC. Amino acid sequence: CAWSTSGGITRGYTF.

This clone has just a few counts. The V gene is TRBV25-1, the J gene TRBJ2-2; 11 nucleotides agree with TRBD1. Germline values: CDR1 MGHDK, CDR2 SYGVNS. V shed 4 bases and J 7 bases; nucleotides not matched to a gene: 8. This CDR3 has 16 amino acids. CDR3 amino acids: CASSVPGTGGIGELFF. The CDR3 DNA follows: TGTGCCAGCAGTGTACCCGGGACAGGGGGGATCGGGGAGCTGTTTTTT. Complete variable domain (other parts from reference TRBV25-1 and TRBJ2-2): EADIYQTPRYLVIGTGKKITLECSQTMGHDKMYWYQQDPGMELHLIHYSYGVNSTEKGDLSSESTVSRIRTEHFPLTLESARPSHTSQYLCASSVPGTGGIGELFFGEGSRLTVL.

The chain carries TRBV5-1 and TRBJ2-3, with D maybe TRBD2 (6 bases). CDR1 and CDR2 from the germline V gene are SGHRS and YFSETQ. The length of the CDR3 is 15 residues. The V end was cut by 4 bases, the J end by 5 bases, with 17 bases between. The CDR3 DNA reads TGCGCCAGCAGCGTACTAGGGACTGGTAGAGATACGCAGTATTTT. Translating gives CASSVLGTGRDTQYF. The variable domain in full, with the rest retrieved from reference TRBV5-1 and TRBJ2-3, is KAGVTQTPRYLIKTRGQQVTLSCSPISGHRSVSWYQQTPGQGLQFLFEYFSETQRNKGNFPGRFSGRQFSNSRSEMNVSTLELGDSALYLCASSVLGTGRDTQYFGPGTRLTVL.

The chain combines TRBV5-8 with TRBJ2-2, with a weak D call TRBD2 (5 bases). Germline V lookup: CDR1 SGHTS, CDR2 YDEGEE. Trimming removed 0 bases from V and 3 bases from J, with 12 bases in between. This CDR3 region has 16 residues. CDR3 nucleotides: TGTGCCAGCAGCTTGGGAAGGGAGCTAGACACCGGGGAGCTGTTTTTT. Its protein product is CASSLGRELDTGELFF.

This clone has only a few counts. This rearrangement joins TRBV10-3 to TRBJ1-2; TRBD1 matches 7 bases. Germline V gene data show CDR1 as ENHRY and CDR2 as SYGVKD. The CDR3 consists of 17 residues. Trimming at V came to 5 bases and at J to 0 bases, leaving 12 bases not matched to a gene. CDR3 protein: CAISYTTGTATNYGYTF. The CDR3 region has the DNA TGTGCCATCAGTTACACTACCGGGACAGCAACTAACTATGGCTACACCTTC.

The chain is built from TRBV6-6 and TRBJ1-2, with TRBD1 as a possible D gene (6 bases). Per germline, CDR1 MNHNY and CDR2 SVGAGI (reference sequence). Trimming took 5 bases from V and 5 from J, leaving 18 bases between them. This CDR3 spans 15 amino acids. In nucleotides, the CDR3 is TGTGCCAGCAGTCAGAAAACAGGGTTTTTGTATGGCTACACCTTC. Translated: CASSQKTGFLYGYTF.

This rearrangement joins TRBV10-3 to TRBJ2-7, with D maybe TRBD1 (5 bases). The length of the CDR3 is 14 residues. Per germline, CDR1 ENHRY and CDR2 SYGVKD. Trimming cost V 3 bases and J 1 base, with 10 bases left between them. CDR3 loop: CAISETGPSYEQYF. The CDR3 DNA follows: TGTGCCATCAGTGAAACAGGTCCGTCCTACGAGCAGTACTTC.

This clone showed up just once. The V and J genes are TRBV11-1 and TRBJ2-7, with 9 bases aligning to TRBD1. The CDR3 extends over 14 amino acids. In germline, CDR1 is SGHAT, CDR2 FQDESV (reference sequence). V dropped 5 bases and J dropped 5; count of bases not matched to a gene: 7. The CDR3: CASSPGQGRHEQYF. CDR3 DNA: TGTGCCAGCAGCCCCGGACAGGGGCGCCACGAGCAGTACTTC.

This rearrangement joins TRBV13 to TRBJ2-7, with D uncertain. The CDR3 length is 14 residues. Germline V gene sequence: CDR1 PRHDT, CDR2 FYEKMQ (reference sequence). Trimming took 0 bases from V and 3 from J, leaving 9 bases between them. CDR3 loop: CASSLGGRLYEQYF. The CDR3 DNA sequence: TGTGCCAGCAGCTTAGGGGGCAGGCTCTACGAGCAGTACTTC.

This clone was seen only a few times. The chain employs TRBV29-1 and TRBJ1-2, with unresolved D. V gave up 4 bases and J gave up 7 bases, with 16 bases separating them. The CDR3 consists of 13 residues. Germline assignment: CDR1 SQVTM and CDR2 ANQGSEA. CDR3 nucleotide sequence: TGCAGCGTTGTGAACCCCAAAAGCGCTGGCTACACCTTC. Residues: CSVVNPKSAGYTF. The variable domain in full, completed from reference TRBV29-1 and TRBJ1-2, reads SAVISQKPSRDICQRGTSLTIQCQVDSQVTMMFWYRQQPGQSLTLIATANQGSEATYESGFVIDKFPISRPNLTFSTLTVSNMSPEDSSIYLCSVVNPKSAGYTFGSGTRLTVV.

The rearrangement joins TRBV11-2 to TRBJ2-1, with 8 bases aligning to TRBD2. The CDR3 has 14 amino acids. Germline values: CDR1 SGHAT, CDR2 FQNNGV. V trimming: 3 bases; J trimming: 7 bases; junction bases outside the gene matches: 5. CDR3 amino acids: CASSFGGGPNEQFF. CDR3 DNA sequence: TGTGCCAGCAGCTTCGGGGGGGGACCGAATGAGCAGTTCTTC.

The V gene is TRBV30, the J gene TRBJ1-3; D call uncertain. The CDR3 runs to 12 residues. Trimming removed 7 bases at V and 3 bases at J, with 10 bases between. Germline CDR1 GTSNPN, CDR2 SVGIG (reference sequence). DNA of the CDR3: TGTGCCTTCGAATACGGTGGAAACACCATATATTTT. Amino acid sequence: CAFEYGGNTIYF.

The CDR3 is CASSLGPGQNTEAFF. The CDR3 DNA sequence: TGTGCCAGCAGCTTAGGCCCGGGACAGAACACTGAAGCTTTCTTT. The V call is TRBV11-2, the J call TRBJ1-1; D might be TRBD1 (6 bases). Germline-derived CDR1 and CDR2 are SGHAT and FQNNGV. The germline V and J ends were trimmed by 1 base and 1 base, with 10 bases remaining between them. CDR3 length: 15 residues.

The chain links TRBV29-1 to TRBJ1-1, with 7 bases fitting TRBD1. V was pared by 7 bases and J by 7 bases, with 12 bases of the junction left unmatched. CDR1 and CDR2 from the germline V gene are SQVTM and ANQGSEA. CDR3 length: 13 amino acids. The CDR3 protein is CSAGAGGPYEAFF. The CDR3 coding sequence is TGCAGCGCAGGGGCAGGGGGGCCTTATGAAGCTTTCTTT.

This rearrangement joins TRBV19 to TRBJ2-7; 11 bases fit TRBD2. Germline CDR1 reads LNHDA; CDR2 reads SQIVND (reference sequence). The CDR3 is made up of 15 amino acids. The junction had 4 bases not matched to a gene; V was cut back by 5 bases and J by 1 base. CDR3 sequence: CASSPGTSGSYEQYF. CDR3 bases: TGTGCCAGTAGTCCCGGGACTAGCGGTTCCTACGAGCAGTACTTC.

This clone was picked up one time. This rearrangement joins TRBV5-1 to TRBJ1-1; D may be TRBD1 (6 bases). Deletions cut 4 bases from V and 3 bases from J, with 19 bases between. This CDR3 spans 16 amino acids. Germline CDR1 and CDR2: SGHRS and YFSETQ. In DNA, the CDR3 is TGCGCCAGCAGCGGGATTAAGGGGGTTTCGGACACTGAAGCTTTCTTT. It codes for CASSGIKGVSDTEAFF.